This T cell receptor (beta chain) was identified in a study of blood T cell repertoires in COVID-19. Study summary: Material from acute and convalescent COVID-19 was sourced from the United States, Italy and Spain. PBMCs, B-cell-depleted T cells, or T cells were the source of the cDNA or gDNA that made up the material.

Under the authors' procedure: By means of reference gene primer amplification, nucleated cell counts were estimated. Using immunoSEQ multiplex PCR, the repertoire was profiled, and TCRdb retains in-frame clones only, with some absent. D and trimming were read from the DNA, whereas the V and J calls and clone size are those reported in that table. The table records about 240,000 clones, roughly 80% of them present only once. Germline V gene sequence: CDR1 SGHTS, CDR2 YDEGEE. The CDR3 is 15 amino acids. Trimming left V 4 bases short and J 0 bases short, with 12 bases between. This TCR was sampled from a woman aged 80 or over with acute or convalescent COVID-19. Material for sequencing was peripheral blood. The chain uses TRBV5-8 and TRBJ2-3; D is possibly TRBD2 (5 bases). The DNA for the CDR3 is TGTGCCAGCAGCCCGGCGGGTCTTAGCACAGATACGCAGTATTTT. It specifies CASSPAGLSTDTQYF.